This T cell receptor (beta chain) was sequenced for a study of shared clonotypes between healthy human individuals. Healthy HIV-negative adults with no recent acute infections or vaccinations were recruited as donors. In the CD4+ fraction, cells were divided into CD45RA+ naive and CD45RA-negative memory subsets. The table came from immunoSEQ multiplex PCR; TCRdb's copy has only in-frame clones and leaves some out. Here the sample spans about a million clones, around 77% being singletons. The CDR3 is 15 residues long. Germline CDR1 reads MGHDK; CDR2 reads SYGVNS. Trimming shortened V by 4 bases and J by 8 bases, and 17 bases separated the two germline ends. Study results and caveats: With four donors compared, about 5% of naive CD4 clonotypes were shared. Relative to memory subsets, naive subsets generally showed larger estimated richness.

Turning to this clone: Its antigen is unidentified.

The chain links TRBV25-1 to TRBJ1-4, with unresolved D. The sequencing input was memory CD4+ T cells from PBMCs. Stated subset: CD45RA-negative fraction. This TCR came from a man between 18 and 35 years old in good health. Some clones in this sample may be carry-over from other donors' samples. The CDR3 coding sequence is TGTGCCAGCAGTGTAGAAGGGCTCGGGAGGGAAAAACTGTTTTTT. It yields the protein CASSVEGLGREKLFF.